Listed here is a single T cell receptor beta chain. The antigen is not known. The entry originates in a study of CD8 T cells in ankylosing spondylitis. General observations from the study: Within matched ankylosing spondylitis synovial fluid, disease-linked clones were reportedly significantly enriched. Blood of patients with ankylosing spondylitis appeared to be characterized by a TCR beta motif of 8 or 9 highly homologous variants.

Scientists made TCR beta libraries using quantitative 5'-RACE with molecular barcodes. TCRdb re-called the 5' RACE reads through MiXCR, storing one row per CDR3 protein. The table lists about 440,000 distinct CDR3 sequences, roughly 18% of them singletons, with approximately 1% in the top ten. Germline CDR1 and CDR2: MNHEY and SVGAGI. V was pared by 0 bases and J by 6 bases, with 8 bases between. The CDR3 extends over 13 amino acids. The chain combines TRBV6-5 with TRBJ1-1; D is unresolved. The sequence derives from a male donor with ankylosing spondylitis. Sequenced input: blood, either unsorted or a sorted T cell fraction (not recorded which). The CDR3 nucleotides read TGTGCCAGCAGTTACTCGTTTGGCGCTGAAGCTTTCTTT. Protein sequence: CASSYSFGAEAFF.